This T cell receptor beta chain was profiled in a study of shared clonotypes between healthy human individuals. As to this clone: This specimen includes other DNA sequences encoding the same CDR3.

The CDR3 is made up of 13 amino acids. CDR1 and CDR2 from the germline V gene are SGHTA and FQGNSA. Trimming removed 0 bases at V and 5 bases at J, with 4 bases between. Original handling: ImmunoSEQ junction-only sequences lacked quality scores, so their filtering differed. Using immunoSEQ multiplex PCR, the repertoire was profiled, and TCRdb retains in-frame clones only, with some absent. The V and J calls and the clone size are those of that table, but D and trimming were determined from the DNA. Among about 1 million clones listed, about 80% were seen once. The chain carries TRBV7-2 and TRBJ2-2; no definite D call. The TCR sequence derives from a man aged 18 to 29 in good health. Sequenced material: memory CD4+ T cells sorted from blood. Subset described: CD45RA-negative fraction. This chain's CDR3 is CASSLAGTGELFF. The CDR3 DNA follows: TGTGCCAGCAGCTTAGCCGGGACCGGGGAGCTGTTTTTT.